Below, 5 T cell receptor beta chains from the same sample are listed, as sequenced in a study of CD8+ T cells in alopecia areata. RNA, once extracted, was reverse transcribed into cDNA for use as the sequencing template. Assay used: immunoSEQ multiplex PCR; TCRdb lists only in-frame clones, some missing. The sample yields about 90,000 clones, around 47% seen once. As for treatment: oral pan-JAK inhibitor, 5-10 mg twice daily. The sample consisted of CD8+ T cells sorted from blood, taken at week 24, from a patient treated with tofacitinib. The receptor set was obtained from a human donor with alopecia areata.

The chain recombines TRBV11-2 with TRBJ2-1; 10 bases are shared with TRBD2. The germline gives CDR1 SGHAT, CDR2 FQNNGV. This CDR3 comprises 15 residues. Unmatched junction bases numbered 3, after V lost 1 base and J lost 6 bases. This CDR3 reads CASSLGGLAANEQFF. In DNA, the CDR3 is TGTGCCAGCAGCTTAGGTGGACTAGCGGCCAATGAGCAGTTCTTC. Together with reference TRBV11-2 and TRBJ2-1, the CDR3 gives the full variable domain: EAGVAQSPRYKIIEKRQSVAFWCNPISGHATLYWYQQILGQGPKLLIQFQNNGVVDDSQLPKDRFSAERLKGVDSTLKIQPAKLEDSAVYLCASSLGGLAANEQFFGPGTRLTVL.

In this sample, this clone turned up a few times. CDR3 sequence (DNA): TGTGCCAGCCAGGACTTGGACAGGGCCTACGAGCAGTACTTC. Translating gives CASQDLDRAYEQYF. This chain uses TRBV27 with TRBJ2-7, with TRBD1 matching over 8 bases. Germline V gene lookup returns CDR1 MNHEY and CDR2 SMNVEV (reference sequence). This CDR3 has 14 amino acids. J lost 2 bases, V lost 8 bases, and 8 bases had no gene match.

This clone was observed a handful of times. The rearrangement links TRBV19 to TRBJ2-1; D is perhaps TRBD2 (6 bases). Germline values: CDR1 LNHDA, CDR2 SQIVND (reference sequence). Trimming removed 5 bases at V and 5 bases at J, with 19 bases between. The CDR3 runs 16 residues. CDR3 DNA sequence: TGTGCCAGTAGTCTGGCTATCGGGACTGCACACAATGAGCAGTTCTTC. This sequence encodes CASSLAIGTAHNEQFF.

V gene TRBV5-1 combines with J gene TRBJ2-1; D is possibly TRBD1 or TRBD2 (6 bases each). Trimming stripped 2 bases from V and 6 bases from J, with 18 bases between. This CDR3 spans 16 amino acids. Germline V gene lookup returns CDR1 SGHRS and CDR2 YFSETQ. DNA for the CDR3: TGCGCCAGCAGCTTTATTCGGAGCCCGGGGGCCAATGAGCAGTTCTTC. As protein: CASSFIRSPGANEQFF.

V usage is TRBV6-5 and J usage is TRBJ2-1, with D uncertain. CDR3 length: 15 amino acids. V lost 7 bases to trimming and J lost 1 base, with 14 bases between them. Germline lookup yields CDR1 MNHEY and CDR2 SVGAGI. Here the CDR3 reads CASMSPYSSYNEQFF. The CDR3 coding sequence is TGTGCCAGCATGTCCCCTTATTCGTCCTACAATGAGCAGTTCTTC.